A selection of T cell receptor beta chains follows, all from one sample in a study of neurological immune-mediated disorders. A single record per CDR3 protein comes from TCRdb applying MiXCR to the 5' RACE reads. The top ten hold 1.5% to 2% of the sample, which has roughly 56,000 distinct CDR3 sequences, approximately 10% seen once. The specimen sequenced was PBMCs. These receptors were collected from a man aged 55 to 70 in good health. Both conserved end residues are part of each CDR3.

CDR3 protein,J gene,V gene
CASSLDFFRGAKPQHF,TRBJ1-5,TRBV7-2
CSAIPGQGGNEQFF,TRBJ2-1,TRBV29-1
CAISARGQETQYF,TRBJ2-5,TRBV10-3
CASSPTGLPNTGELFF,TRBJ2-2,TRBV19
CASSSPGTGGPNSPLHF,TRBJ1-6,TRBV7-2
CASSRGGGPYEQYF,TRBJ2-7,TRBV7-6
CASSWSNGELFF,TRBJ2-2,TRBV12-3/TRBV12-4
CATSDVGRGRGNEQFF,TRBJ2-1,TRBV24-1
CASSELVGSEAFF,TRBJ1-1,TRBV10-2
CASSLLGLAGVTDTQYF,TRBJ2-3,TRBV13
CATSESYTSYEQYF,TRBJ2-7,TRBV24-1
CSSRDQNGAGAYNEQFF,TRBJ2-1,TRBV20-1
CASRRSSGSRRNTIYF,TRBJ1-3,TRBV12-3/TRBV12-4
CSARAQGTSGNTIYF,TRBJ1-3,TRBV20-1
CASSPLLTGELFF,TRBJ2-2,TRBV11-2
CASSPPGTGTYEQYF,TRBJ2-7,TRBV12-3/TRBV12-4
CASSLGQIYEQYF,TRBJ2-7,TRBV12-3/TRBV12-4
CASSQDGQGRGNEQFF,TRBJ2-1,TRBV4-1
CASSLYSWSSSGANVLTF,TRBJ2-6,TRBV27
CSVTEGLSTDTQYF,TRBJ2-3,TRBV29-1
CASSSTGRINEKLFF,TRBJ1-4,TRBV7-2
CSARGSGASYEQYF,TRBJ2-7,TRBV20-1
CASSQSTGGTYNEQFF,TRBJ2-1,TRBV4-3
CATSTRLSEKLFF,TRBJ1-4,TRBV15
CASSLGLETQYF,TRBJ2-5,TRBV7-2
CASSQDEGRNTGELFF,TRBJ2-2,TRBV4-3
CASSLGAETYEQYF,TRBJ2-7,TRBV7-9
CASGLGYSADVEQYF,TRBJ2-7,TRBV12-5
CASSVGGTSEYYQYF,TRBJ2-7,TRBV9
CATGAGNTIYF,TRBJ1-3,TRBV25-1
CASSLPGLNTEAFF,TRBJ1-1,TRBV5-1
CASNPSGDYNEQFF,TRBJ2-1,TRBV5-1
CASSLRKQGTRGEQYF,TRBJ2-7,TRBV5-6